These T cell receptor beta chains were read from a single sample in a study of T cell responses to AZD1222 COVID-19 vaccine. Profiled with immunoSEQ multiplex PCR; TCRdb holds only in-frame clones, not every one. The table records more than 85,000 clones, approximately 89% of them present only once. This specimen was peripheral blood, taken 28 days after the second AZD1222 dose. Every receptor here comes from an adult who received the AZD1222 COVID-19 vaccine. The CDR3 runs from the conserved cysteine through the conserved F or W. The order of the fields is D gene, V gene, clone size, J gene, CDR3 DNA, CDR3 protein. The D gene is left open where the match is weak. Size is omitted from some rows. Given values are once, few, many or a class for expanded clones.

d_call: TRBD1; v_call: TRBV10-3; clone_size: -; j_call: TRBJ2-7; cdr3_nt: TGTGCCATCAGTGACCCGCCAGGGGGCTTCTACGAGCAGTACTTC; cdr3_aa: CAISDPPGGFYEQYF
d_call: TRBD1; v_call: TRBV19; clone_size: few; j_call: TRBJ2-2; cdr3_nt: TGTGCCAGTAGTATCATACAGGGGACCGGGGAGCTGTTTTTT; cdr3_aa: CASSIIQGTGELFF
d_call: -; v_call: TRBV9; clone_size: -; j_call: TRBJ2-3; cdr3_nt: TGTGCCAGCAGCGTAGGGGGGTACACAGATACGCAGTATTTT; cdr3_aa: CASSVGGYTDTQYF
d_call: TRBD1; v_call: TRBV11-2; clone_size: -; j_call: TRBJ2-7; cdr3_nt: TGTGCCAGCAGCCCCCAGCCACAGGGGGCCGACGAGCAGTACTTC; cdr3_aa: CASSPQPQGADEQYF
d_call: -; v_call: TRBV4-1; clone_size: -; j_call: TRBJ1-6; cdr3_nt: TGCGCCAGCAGCCAAGAGAGACACATGGAAGCACCCCTCCACTTT; cdr3_aa: CASSQERHMEAPLHF
d_call: TRBD1; v_call: TRBV2; clone_size: -; j_call: TRBJ1-6; cdr3_nt: TGTGCCAGCAGTATGGGACAGGGGAACTCACCCCTCCACTTT; cdr3_aa: CASSMGQGNSPLHF
d_call: TRBD2; v_call: TRBV5-4; clone_size: -; j_call: TRBJ2-5; cdr3_nt: TGTGCCAGCAGCTTCGGCGGGGAGGGTGAGACCCAGTACTTC; cdr3_aa: CASSFGGEGETQYF
d_call: TRBD1; v_call: TRBV6-6; clone_size: -; j_call: TRBJ2-3; cdr3_nt: TGTGCCAGCAGTCGAAATCCGGGACAGGGAACAGATACGCAGTATTTT; cdr3_aa: CASSRNPGQGTDTQYF
d_call: TRBD2; v_call: TRBV19; clone_size: -; j_call: TRBJ2-3; cdr3_nt: TGTGCCACCTCCACGTTCAGCGGGGGCACAGATACGCAGTATTTT; cdr3_aa: CATSTFSGGTDTQYF
d_call: -; v_call: TRBV30; clone_size: -; j_call: TRBJ1-2; cdr3_nt: TGTGCCTGGATTGCGGGGGGGCGCGACTATGGCTACACCTTC; cdr3_aa: CAWIAGGRDYGYTF
d_call: TRBD1; v_call: TRBV5-1; clone_size: -; j_call: TRBJ1-1; cdr3_nt: TGCGCCAGCAGCTTGGCCCTCGTAGGGACAGGGGGCACTGAAGCTTTCTTT; cdr3_aa: CASSLALVGTGGTEAFF
d_call: TRBD2; v_call: TRBV10-2; clone_size: -; j_call: TRBJ2-3; cdr3_nt: TGCGCCAGCAGTGGGGCGGGGGGCCTTGGGGCGGACACAGATACGCAGTATTTT; cdr3_aa: CASSGAGGLGADTDTQYF
d_call: -; v_call: TRBV10-3; clone_size: -; j_call: TRBJ2-3; cdr3_nt: TGTGCCATATCCCGGGACCCTCGGAACACAGATACGCAGTATTTT; cdr3_aa: CAISRDPRNTDTQYF
d_call: -; v_call: TRBV9; clone_size: once; j_call: TRBJ2-3; cdr3_nt: TGTGCCAGCAGCGTAGTTGCGGCGGAATGGGATACGCAGTATTTT; cdr3_aa: CASSVVAAEWDTQYF
d_call: -; v_call: TRBV11-2; clone_size: -; j_call: TRBJ1-1; cdr3_nt: TGTGCCAGCAGCTTAGAGGGCACGATTACTGAAGCTTTCTTT; cdr3_aa: CASSLEGTITEAFF
d_call: TRBD1; v_call: TRBV2; clone_size: few; j_call: TRBJ1-4; cdr3_nt: TGTGCCAGCAGGCTCGTTCTAGCAGGGGGTAATGAAAAACTGTTTTTT; cdr3_aa: CASRLVLAGGNEKLFF
d_call: TRBD1; v_call: TRBV27; clone_size: -; j_call: TRBJ1-5; cdr3_nt: TGTGCCAGCAGTTTCGGACAGGGGGCGCAGCCCCAGCATTTT; cdr3_aa: CASSFGQGAQPQHF
d_call: -; v_call: TRBV4-1; clone_size: few; j_call: TRBJ2-1; cdr3_nt: TGCGCCAGCAGCCAAGACAGTGAGCAGTTCTTC; cdr3_aa: CASSQDSEQFF
d_call: TRBD2; v_call: TRBV19; clone_size: -; j_call: TRBJ2-5; cdr3_nt: TGTGCCCCCACCGACAGACTCGTTCTACTAGCGGACCAAGAGACCCAGTACTTC; cdr3_aa: CAPTDRLVLLADQETQYF
d_call: -; v_call: TRBV16; clone_size: -; j_call: TRBJ2-1; cdr3_nt: TGTGCCAGCAGTCAGGGATTTGAGCAGTTCTTC; cdr3_aa: CASSQGFEQFF
d_call: TRBD2; v_call: TRBV15; clone_size: -; j_call: TRBJ2-7; cdr3_nt: TGTGCCACCAGCACCGGGACTACCAGAGGGGAGCAGTACTTC; cdr3_aa: CATSTGTTRGEQYF
d_call: -; v_call: TRBV19; clone_size: -; j_call: TRBJ2-7; cdr3_nt: TGTGCCAGTAGTATTGAACTCTTCGACGAGCAGTACTTC; cdr3_aa: CASSIELFDEQYF
d_call: TRBD1; v_call: TRBV30; clone_size: -; j_call: TRBJ1-6; cdr3_nt: TGTGCCTGGAACCGGGACAGTGCTTCACCCCTCCACTTT; cdr3_aa: CAWNRDSASPLHF
d_call: TRBD1; v_call: TRBV19; clone_size: many; j_call: TRBJ2-4; cdr3_nt: TGTGCCAGCTCAGGGGAACAGGGGAGATCCAAAAACATTCAGTACTTC; cdr3_aa: CASSGEQGRSKNIQYF
d_call: TRBD1; v_call: TRBV5-4; clone_size: -; j_call: TRBJ2-7; cdr3_nt: TGTGCCAGCAGCTTGGACAGGGGGCTGAGGTCCTACGAGCAGTACTTC; cdr3_aa: CASSLDRGLRSYEQYF
d_call: -; v_call: TRBV27; clone_size: -; j_call: TRBJ2-7; cdr3_nt: TGTGCCAGTGGAAAAGCCGGGCCAGGAGGCGAGCAGTACTTC; cdr3_aa: CASGKAGPGGEQYF
d_call: TRBD1; v_call: TRBV10-3; clone_size: -; j_call: TRBJ1-2; cdr3_nt: TGTGCCATCAGTGGGGGGACAGCCTTTTCTAACTATGGCTACACCTTC; cdr3_aa: CAISGGTAFSNYGYTF
d_call: -; v_call: TRBV2; clone_size: -; j_call: TRBJ1-6; cdr3_nt: TGTGCCAGCAAACCGGGAAGCTCGAGTTCACCCCTCCACTTT; cdr3_aa: CASKPGSSSSPLHF
d_call: TRBD1; v_call: TRBV5-8; clone_size: -; j_call: TRBJ1-1; cdr3_nt: TGTGCCAGCAGCTTGGGAGTATATGGGACAGCTAACACTGAAGCTTTCTTT; cdr3_aa: CASSLGVYGTANTEAFF
d_call: -; v_call: TRBV12-3/TRBV12-4; clone_size: -; j_call: TRBJ2-2; cdr3_nt: TGTGCCAGCACCCCGGGGGCCGGGGAGCTGTTTTTT; cdr3_aa: CASTPGAGELFF
d_call: -; v_call: TRBV11-3; clone_size: -; j_call: TRBJ2-1; cdr3_nt: TGTGCCAGCAGCGAGCTAGCCGGCTCGGATGAGCAGTTCTTC; cdr3_aa: CASSELAGSDEQFF
d_call: TRBD2; v_call: TRBV7-6; clone_size: -; j_call: TRBJ2-7; cdr3_nt: TGTGCCAGCAGCCTGGGACTAGCGGGGGAAACCTACGAGCAGTACTTC; cdr3_aa: CASSLGLAGETYEQYF
d_call: -; v_call: TRBV4-2; clone_size: -; j_call: TRBJ1-1; cdr3_nt: TGTGCCAGCAGCCAAGCCAGCGGCCCGGCCGCTGAAGCTTTCTTT; cdr3_aa: CASSQASGPAAEAFF